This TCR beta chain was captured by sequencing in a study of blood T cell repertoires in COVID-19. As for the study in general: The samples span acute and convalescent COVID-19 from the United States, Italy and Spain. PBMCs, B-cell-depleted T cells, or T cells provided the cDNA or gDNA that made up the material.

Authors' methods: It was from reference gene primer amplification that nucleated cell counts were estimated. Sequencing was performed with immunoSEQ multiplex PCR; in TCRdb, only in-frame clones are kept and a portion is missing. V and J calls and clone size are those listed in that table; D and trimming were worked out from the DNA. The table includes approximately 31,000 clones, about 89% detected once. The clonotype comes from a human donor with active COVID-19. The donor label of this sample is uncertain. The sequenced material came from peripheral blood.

The CDR3 spells CASSLYSSNTQYF. CDR3 nucleotide sequence: TGTGCCAGCAGTTTATACAGTTCAAATACGCAGTATTTT. The J gene is TRBJ2-3, the V gene TRBV27; D is undetermined. Germline CDR1 MNHEY, CDR2 SMNVEV (reference sequence). The CDR3 has 13 amino acids. V was shortened by 1 base and J by 7 bases, with 9 bases between the two germline ends.